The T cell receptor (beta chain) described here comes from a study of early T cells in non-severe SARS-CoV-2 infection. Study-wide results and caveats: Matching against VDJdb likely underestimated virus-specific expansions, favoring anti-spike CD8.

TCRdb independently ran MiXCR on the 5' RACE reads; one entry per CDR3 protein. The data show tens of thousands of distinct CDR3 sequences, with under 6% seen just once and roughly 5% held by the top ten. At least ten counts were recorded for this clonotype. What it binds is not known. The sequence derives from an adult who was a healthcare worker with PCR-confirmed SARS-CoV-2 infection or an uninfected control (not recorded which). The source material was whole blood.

For the CDR3, the DNA is TGTGCCTGGAGTGAAGGGTCCACAACTAATGAAAAACTGTTTTTT. It is translated as CAWSEGSTTNEKLFF. This chain connects TRBV30 to TRBJ1-4; D unresolved. CDR1 and CDR2 (germline): GTSNPN, SVGIG (reference sequence). Trimming stripped 1 base from V and 0 bases from J, with 9 bases between. CDR3 length: 15 residues.